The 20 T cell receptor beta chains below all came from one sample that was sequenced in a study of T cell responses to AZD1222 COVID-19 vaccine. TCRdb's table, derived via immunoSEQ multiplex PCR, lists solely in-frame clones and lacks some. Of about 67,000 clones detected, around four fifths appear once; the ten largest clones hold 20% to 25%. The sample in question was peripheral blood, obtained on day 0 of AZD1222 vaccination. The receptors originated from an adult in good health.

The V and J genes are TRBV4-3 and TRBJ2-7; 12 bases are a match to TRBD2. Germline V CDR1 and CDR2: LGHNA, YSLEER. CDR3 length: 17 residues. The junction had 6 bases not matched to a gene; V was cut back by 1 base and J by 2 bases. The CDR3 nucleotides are TGCGCCAGCAGCCAAGGCGAAGGACTAGCGGGGCCCTACGAGCAGTACTTC. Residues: CASSQGEGLAGPYEQYF.

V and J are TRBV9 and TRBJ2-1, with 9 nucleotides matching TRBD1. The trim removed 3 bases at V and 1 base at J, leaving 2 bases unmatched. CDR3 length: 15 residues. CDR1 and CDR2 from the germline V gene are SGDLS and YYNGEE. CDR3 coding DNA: TGTGCCAGCAGCGGGGACAGGGCGTCCTACAATGAGCAGTTCTTC. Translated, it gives CASSGDRASYNEQFF.

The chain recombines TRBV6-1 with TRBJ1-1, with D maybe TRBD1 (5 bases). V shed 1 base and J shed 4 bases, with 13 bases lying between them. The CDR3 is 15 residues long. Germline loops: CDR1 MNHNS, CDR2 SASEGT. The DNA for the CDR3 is TGTGCCAGCAGTGAAGTCGCTCAGGGTAGCACTGAAGCTTTCTTT. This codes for CASSEVAQGSTEAFF.

CDR3 amino acids: CATSSISGAEETQYF. The CDR3 nucleotides read TGTGCCACCAGTTCGATTTCGGGAGCAGAAGAGACCCAGTACTTC. The chain joins TRBV24-1 to TRBJ2-5; D might be TRBD2 (6 bases). V gave up 6 bases and J gave up 3 bases, with 16 bases separating them. This CDR3 is 15 amino acids long. Germline values: CDR1 KGHDR, CDR2 SFDVKD.

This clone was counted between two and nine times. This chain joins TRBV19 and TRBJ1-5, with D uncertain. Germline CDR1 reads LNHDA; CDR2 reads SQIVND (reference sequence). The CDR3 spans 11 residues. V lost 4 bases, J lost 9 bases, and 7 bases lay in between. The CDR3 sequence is CASSTSGPQHF. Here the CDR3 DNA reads TGTGCCAGTAGTACAAGTGGGCCCCAGCATTTT.

The CDR3 DNA reads TGTGCCAGCAGACGAGATTCAGTGGGGAAGGATTCACCCCTCCACTTT. As protein: CASRRDSVGKDSPLHF. The rearrangement joins TRBV7-2 to TRBJ1-6; D not certain. The CDR3 is 16 residues long. Germline V lookup: CDR1 SGHTA, CDR2 FQGNSA. V was shortened by 6 bases and J by 8 bases, with 20 bases between the two germline ends.

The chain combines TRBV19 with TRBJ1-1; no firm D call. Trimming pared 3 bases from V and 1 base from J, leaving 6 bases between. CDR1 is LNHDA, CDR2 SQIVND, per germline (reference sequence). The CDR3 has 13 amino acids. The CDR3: CASSMIGNTEAFF. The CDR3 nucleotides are TGTGCCAGTAGTATGATCGGGAACACTGAAGCTTTCTTT.

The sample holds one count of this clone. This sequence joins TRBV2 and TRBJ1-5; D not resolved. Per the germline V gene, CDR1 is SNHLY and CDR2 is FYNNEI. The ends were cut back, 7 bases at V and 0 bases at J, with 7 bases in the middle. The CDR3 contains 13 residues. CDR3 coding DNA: TGTGCCAGCATGGCGGATAGCAATCAGCCCCAGCATTTT. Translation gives CASMADSNQPQHF. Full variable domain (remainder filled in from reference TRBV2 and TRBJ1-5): EPEVTQTPSHQVTQMGQEVILRCVPISNHLYFYWYRQILGQKVEFLVSFYNNEISEKSEIFDDQFSVERPDGSNFTLKIRSTKLEDSAMYFCASMADSNQPQHFGDGTRLSIL.

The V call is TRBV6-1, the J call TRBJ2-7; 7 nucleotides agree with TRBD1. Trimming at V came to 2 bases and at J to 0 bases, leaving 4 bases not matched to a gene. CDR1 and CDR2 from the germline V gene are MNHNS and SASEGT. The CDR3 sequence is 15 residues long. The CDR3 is CASSERGQISYEQYF. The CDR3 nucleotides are TGTGCCAGCAGTGAAAGGGGACAGATCTCCTACGAGCAGTACTTC.

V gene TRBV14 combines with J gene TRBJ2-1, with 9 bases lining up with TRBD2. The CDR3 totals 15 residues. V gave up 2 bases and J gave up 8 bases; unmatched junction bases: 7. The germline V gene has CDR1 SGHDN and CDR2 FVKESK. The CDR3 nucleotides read TGTGCCAGCAGCCAATTAGCGGGAGTAAGCTATGAGCAGTTCTTC. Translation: CASSQLAGVSYEQFF.

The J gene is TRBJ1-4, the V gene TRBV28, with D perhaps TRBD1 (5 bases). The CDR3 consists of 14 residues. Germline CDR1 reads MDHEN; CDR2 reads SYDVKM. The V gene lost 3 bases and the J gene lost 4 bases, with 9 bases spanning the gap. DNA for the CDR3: TGTGCCAGCAGTTTTGGACACCTTAATGAAAAACTGTTTTTT. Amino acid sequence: CASSFGHLNEKLFF.

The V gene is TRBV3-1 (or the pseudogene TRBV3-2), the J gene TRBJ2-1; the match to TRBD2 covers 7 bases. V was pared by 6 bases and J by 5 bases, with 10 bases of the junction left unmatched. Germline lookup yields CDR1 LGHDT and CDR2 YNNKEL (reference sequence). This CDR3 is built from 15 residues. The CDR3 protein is CASSWGAGTNNEQFF. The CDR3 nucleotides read TGTGCCAGCAGTTGGGGAGCGGGGACGAACAATGAGCAGTTCTTC.

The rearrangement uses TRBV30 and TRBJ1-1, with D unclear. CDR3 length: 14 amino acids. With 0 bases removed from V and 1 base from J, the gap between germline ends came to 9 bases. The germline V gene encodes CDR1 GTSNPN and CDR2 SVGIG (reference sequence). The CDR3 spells CAWSVLTTNTEAFF. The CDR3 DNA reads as TGTGCCTGGAGTGTGCTAACAACGAACACTGAAGCTTTCTTT.

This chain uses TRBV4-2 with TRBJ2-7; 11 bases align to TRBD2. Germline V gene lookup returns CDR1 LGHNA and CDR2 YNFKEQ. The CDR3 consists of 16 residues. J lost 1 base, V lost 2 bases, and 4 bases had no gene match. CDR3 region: CASSQWGTSGSYEQYF. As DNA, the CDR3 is TGTGCCAGCAGCCAATGGGGGACTAGCGGATCCTACGAGCAGTACTTC.

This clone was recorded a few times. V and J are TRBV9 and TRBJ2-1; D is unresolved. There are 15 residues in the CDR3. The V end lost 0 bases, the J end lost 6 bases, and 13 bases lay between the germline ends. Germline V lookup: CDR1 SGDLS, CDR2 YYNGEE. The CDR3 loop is CASSVEYRYSNEQFF. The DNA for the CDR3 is TGTGCCAGCAGCGTAGAATATAGGTATAGCAATGAGCAGTTCTTC.

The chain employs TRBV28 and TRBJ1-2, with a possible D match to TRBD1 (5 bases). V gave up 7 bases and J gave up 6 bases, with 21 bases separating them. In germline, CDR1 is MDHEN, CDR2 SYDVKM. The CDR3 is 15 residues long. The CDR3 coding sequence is TGTGCCAGCACGCGGGACCTGACAGTGGCCAATGGCTACACCTTC. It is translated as CASTRDLTVANGYTF.

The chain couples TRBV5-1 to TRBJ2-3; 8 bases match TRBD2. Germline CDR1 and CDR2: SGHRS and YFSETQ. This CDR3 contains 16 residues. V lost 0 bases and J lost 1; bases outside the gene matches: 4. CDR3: CASSLAGTRGTDTQYF. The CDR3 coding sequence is TGCGCCAGCAGCTTGGCCGGGACTAGGGGCACAGATACGCAGTATTTT.

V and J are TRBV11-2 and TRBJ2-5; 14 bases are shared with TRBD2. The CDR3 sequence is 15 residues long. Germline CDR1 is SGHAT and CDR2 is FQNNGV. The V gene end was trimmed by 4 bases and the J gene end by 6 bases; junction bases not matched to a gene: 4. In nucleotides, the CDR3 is TGTGCCAGCAGCTCCGGGACTAGCGGGAGTCAGACCCAGTACTTC. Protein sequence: CASSSGTSGSQTQYF.

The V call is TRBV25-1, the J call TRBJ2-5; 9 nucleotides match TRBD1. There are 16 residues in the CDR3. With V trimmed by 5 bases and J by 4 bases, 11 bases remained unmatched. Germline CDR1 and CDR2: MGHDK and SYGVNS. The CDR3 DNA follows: TGTGCCAGCAGTCCTGGACAGGGGCGACGGGGAGAGACCCAGTACTTC. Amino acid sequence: CASSPGQGRRGETQYF.

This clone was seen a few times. For the CDR3, the DNA is TGTGCCAGCAGCTCTTACCTCGGGCCTCAGAACACTGAAGCTTTCTTT. This translates into CASSSYLGPQNTEAFF. J is TRBJ1-1 and V is TRBV3-1 (or the pseudogene TRBV3-2); D uncertain. Germline V lookup: CDR1 LGHDT, CDR2 YNNKEL (reference sequence). V was cut by 5 bases and J by 1 base, with 17 bases left in between. The CDR3 consists of 16 residues.